This T cell receptor (beta chain) was sequenced in a study of shared T cell receptors in the human thymus. Assay: immunoSEQ multiplex PCR; the TCRdb copy retains only in-frame clones and omits some. This sample yields roughly 550,000 clones, of which 78% are seen a single time; about 0.013% belongs to the top ten. Per the germline V gene, CDR1 is SGHTA and CDR2 is FQGNSA. The CDR3 is made up of 15 amino acids. V was clipped by 8 bases and J by 3 bases; unmatched bases: 8. These records were also assigned to another study, of human thymus T cells. That investigation notes: The donor group consisted of healthy Finnish infants who were having corrective surgery for congenital heart defects. V and J gene usage appeared biased in thymic and blood repertoires.

Sequenced input: thymocytes. The chain is built from TRBV7-2 and TRBJ2-3; TRBD2 matches 10 bases. The clonotype comes from a boy under three years old with a congenital heart defect. CDR3 in DNA: TGTGCCAGCCATCTAGCGGGAGTTGGGACAGATACGCAGTATTTT. This gives the protein CASHLAGVGTDTQYF. Based on the CDR3 plus reference TRBV7-2 and TRBJ2-3, the full variable domain is GAGVSQSPSNKVTEKGKDVELRCDPISGHTALYWYRQSLGQGLEFLIYFQGNSAPDKSGLPSDRFSAERTGGSVSTLTIQRTQQEDSAVYLCASHLAGVGTDTQYFGPGTRLTVL.